The rows below give T cell receptor beta chains drawn from one sample of a study of cytomegalovirus exposure and HLA in healthy donors. The assay was immunoSEQ multiplex PCR, and TCRdb's table has in-frame clones only and misses some. Among about 150,000 clones listed, roughly 80% were seen once. Material: PBMCs. The receptors were gathered from a young man in good health and CMV-seropositive. CDR3s include the opening cysteine and the closing phenylalanine or tryptophan.

V gene: TRBV5-1
CDR3 protein: CASSLVLAGDLQETQYF

V gene: TRBV6-5
CDR3 protein: CASSRNRGRFTEAFF

V gene: TRBV15
CDR3 protein: CATSTTGGWYEQYF

V gene: TRBV2
CDR3 protein: CASRTIKTSGIGDTQYF

V gene: TRBV14
CDR3 protein: CASSQDRIRGETQYF

V gene: TRBV18
CDR3 protein: CASSPQGTHSGNTIYF

V gene: TRBV13
CDR3 protein: CASSLNILGASSYEQYF

V gene: TRBV2
CDR3 protein: CAGKDRVSAYEQYF

V gene: TRBV18
CDR3 protein: CASTTGTSASEQYF

V gene: TRBV5-4
CDR3 protein: CASSLGQGAKGRETQYF

V gene: TRBV5-4
CDR3 protein: CASSLVGGNSPLHF

V gene: TRBV6-1
CDR3 protein: CASSERQDLSNQPQHF

V gene: TRBV25-1
CDR3 protein: CASSEYGGGHEQYF

V gene: TRBV5-1
CDR3 protein: CASGPGLSTDTQYF

V gene: TRBV6-5
CDR3 protein: CASSHTGTGMDGYTF

V gene: TRBV7-9
CDR3 protein: CASSLERTEAFF

V gene: TRBV29-1
CDR3 protein: CSAFTKKGASYEQYF

V gene: TRBV5-1
CDR3 protein: CASSRTSGRIGFQYF

V gene: TRBV7-8
CDR3 protein: CASSLNRGNQPQHF

V gene: TRBV11-2
CDR3 protein: CASSLVGYGYTF

V gene: TRBV7-2
CDR3 protein: CASSSLAGGSGTQYF

V gene: TRBV4-1
CDR3 protein: CASSQDYRNSPLHF

V gene: TRBV27
CDR3 protein: CASSLFRLTGELFF

V gene: TRBV11-2
CDR3 protein: CASSLATSGYNEQFF

V gene: TRBV11-1
CDR3 protein: CASRSPGQGEGEQFF

V gene: TRBV18
CDR3 protein: CASSPGQEETQYF

V gene: TRBV9
CDR3 protein: CASSVSLAGDHEQFF

V gene: TRBV10-1
CDR3 protein: CASSESLAGFGDTQYF

V gene: TRBV7-2
CDR3 protein: CASRLLPGQDTYEQYF

V gene: TRBV7-2
CDR3 protein: CASSLAGAGTQYF

V gene: TRBV7-3
CDR3 protein: CASSSGRDTEAFF

V gene: TRBV29-1
CDR3 protein: CSVVVRGGGYEQYF

V gene: TRBV6-5
CDR3 protein: CATNPGNYGYTF

V gene: TRBV27
CDR3 protein: CASSLVGGASHEQYF

V gene: TRBV10-3
CDR3 protein: CAISESGRGPHTEAFF

V gene: TRBV5-6
CDR3 protein: CASSLIDSYNEQFF

V gene: TRBV2
CDR3 protein: CASSDWREWGEQYF

V gene: TRBV7-8
CDR3 protein: CASLGLTYEQYF

V gene: TRBV5-1
CDR3 protein: CASSLDTSGNTIYF

V gene: TRBV7-9
CDR3 protein: CASSHGLAVNDEQFF

V gene: TRBV6-6
CDR3 protein: CASSRSEASYNEQFF

V gene: TRBV28
CDR3 protein: CASSPRWLAGREGNEQYF

V gene: TRBV30
CDR3 protein: CAWSETGTMDEQFF

V gene: TRBV2
CDR3 protein: CASSDTYNEKLFF

V gene: TRBV28
CDR3 protein: CASSLDGGYTF

V gene: TRBV29-1
CDR3 protein: CSVTGTGAYEQYF

V gene: TRBV7-9
CDR3 protein: CASSLGGREGDTQYF

V gene: TRBV30
CDR3 protein: CAWSGGIVEAFF

V gene: TRBV7-3
CDR3 protein: CASSLAGPGGTEAFF

V gene: TRBV18
CDR3 protein: CASSPRATGRNNEQFF

V gene: TRBV27
CDR3 protein: CASSLTSGRTGDEQFF

V gene: TRBV5-5
CDR3 protein: CASSLKPSGGTDTQYF

V gene: TRBV6-1
CDR3 protein: CASSEKYYGYPF

V gene: TRBV10-3
CDR3 protein: CAISPSAVRGQFF

V gene: TRBV29-1
CDR3 protein: CSVGTDSSGLQHF

V gene: TRBV19
CDR3 protein: CASSSHRGPDTQYF

V gene: TRBV18
CDR3 protein: CASSPQGASTFYEQYF

V gene: TRBV12-2
CDR3 protein: CASRLAGTGHEQFF

V gene: TRBV28
CDR3 protein: CASTQAPSSGQETQYF